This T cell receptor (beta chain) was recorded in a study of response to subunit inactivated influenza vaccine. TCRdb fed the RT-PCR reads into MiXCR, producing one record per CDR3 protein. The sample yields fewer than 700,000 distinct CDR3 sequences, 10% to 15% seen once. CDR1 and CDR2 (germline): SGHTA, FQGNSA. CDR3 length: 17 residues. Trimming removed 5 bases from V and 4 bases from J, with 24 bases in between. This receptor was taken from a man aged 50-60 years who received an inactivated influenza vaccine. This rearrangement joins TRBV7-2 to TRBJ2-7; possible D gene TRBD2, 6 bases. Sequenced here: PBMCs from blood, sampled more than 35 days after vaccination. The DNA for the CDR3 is TGTGCCAGCAGCCAAGACCAAATCGGGGGTTTATTTTACGAGCAGTACTTC. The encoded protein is CASSQDQIGGLFYEQYF.